Shown below are 11 T cell receptor beta chains from a single sample sequenced in a study of OX40 agonist ivuxolimab in advanced cancers. Libraries were constructed by the immunoSEQ multiplex PCR assay. Held by TCRdb, this immuneACCESS table contains in-frame sequences only and omits some clones. Under half of the omission traces to an unresolved V gene where checked; the cause of the rest is unknown. Here the sample has around 100,000 clones; 85% to 90% occur a single time. 0.33% of the sample comes from the top ten. This sample comprised CD4+ or CD8+ T cells sorted from blood, obtained in a trial of the OX40 agonist ivuxolimab. Receptor source: an adult with an advanced solid tumor such as melanoma, head and neck, liver or kidney cancer.

J is TRBJ2-2 and V is TRBV14; weak D call: TRBD1 (5 bases). V lost 1 base and J lost 2, with 14 bases in between. This CDR3 has 17 amino acids. Germline CDR1 SGHDN, CDR2 FVKESK. CDR3 DNA sequence: TGTGCCAGCAGCCAAGCAATGCCAGGGTTTAACACCGGGGAGCTGTTTTTT. Translated: CASSQAMPGFNTGELFF.

The V gene is TRBV27, the J gene TRBJ1-6; D unclear. Germline CDR1 is MNHEY and CDR2 is SMNVEV (reference sequence). The CDR3 is 15 amino acids. V was clipped by 2 bases and J by 0 bases, with 5 bases between them. The CDR3 loop reads CASSLGVSYNSPLHF. The CDR3 nucleotides read TGTGCCAGCAGTTTAGGGGTCTCCTATAATTCACCCCTCCACTTT.

This chain links TRBV5-1 with TRBJ1-1; unclear D gene. V was clipped by 0 bases and J by 10 bases, with 13 bases between them. This CDR3 has 13 residues. Germline CDR1 reads SGHRS; CDR2 reads YFSETQ. DNA for the CDR3: TGCGCCAGCAGCTTGGTGGGTGACAACCGAGCTTTCTTT. Encoded protein: CASSLVGDNRAFF.

The chain's CDR3 is CASSMGQWGLGAFF. In DNA, the CDR3 is TGTGCCAGTAGTATGGGACAGTGGGGATTGGGAGCTTTCTTT. The rearrangement links TRBV19 to TRBJ1-1; 7 bases are a match to TRBD1. The CDR3 sequence is 14 residues long. After removal of 3 bases from V and 10 bases from J, the junction contained 11 bases not matched to a gene. Looked up from germline, CDR1 is LNHDA and CDR2 is SQIVND (reference sequence).

The chain is built from TRBV28 and TRBJ1-2; possibly TRBD1 for D (5 bases). V dropped 8 bases and J dropped 3 bases, with 10 bases sitting between them. This CDR3 is built from 12 residues. Germline-derived CDR1 and CDR2 are MDHEN and SYDVKM. DNA for the CDR3: TGTGCCAGCGCCGGGGCACACTATGGCTACACCTTC. It codes for CASAGAHYGYTF.

The chain carries TRBV15 and TRBJ2-1; D might be TRBD1 or TRBD2, each matching 5 bases. Per the germline V gene, CDR1 is LNHNV and CDR2 is YYDKDF (reference sequence). This CDR3 is built from 15 residues. The V end lost 0 bases, the J end lost 5 bases, and 11 bases lay between the germline ends. The CDR3 protein is CATSREKGRNNEQFF. The CDR3 nucleotides are TGTGCCACCAGCAGAGAAAAGGGACGGAACAATGAGCAGTTCTTC.

The V and J genes are TRBV4-3 and TRBJ2-2; D possibly corresponds to TRBD2 (6 bases). The CDR3 spans 18 residues. CDR1 LGHNA and CDR2 YSLEER come from the germline V gene. V was cut by 0 bases and J by 3 bases, with 17 bases left in between. CDR3 coding DNA: TGCGCCAGCAGCCAAGATCCCAGACGGGACTCCTACACCGGGGAGCTGTTTTTT. It yields the protein CASSQDPRRDSYTGELFF.

This clone was counted a single time. This chain links TRBV7-9 with TRBJ2-1, with D perhaps matching TRBD2 (5 bases). This CDR3 contains 13 residues. V was cut by 0 bases and J by 8 bases, with 8 bases left in between. From germline, CDR1 is SEHNR and CDR2 FQNEAQ (reference sequence). The DNA of the CDR3 is TGTGCCAGCAGCTTAGCCCAACTAGATGAGCAGTTCTTC. Protein sequence: CASSLAQLDEQFF.

This chain joins TRBV18 and TRBJ1-1; D not resolved. The V and J ends lost 6 bases and 3 bases respectively, with 14 bases between them. This CDR3 region has 14 residues. CDR1 and CDR2 (germline): KGHSH, LQKENI. CDR3 sequence (DNA): TGTGCCAGCTCGGTGGACGGTTTCGACACTGAAGCTTTCTTT. Translated: CASSVDGFDTEAFF.

The V gene is TRBV28, the J gene TRBJ2-7, with D unclear. Germline CDR1 is MDHEN and CDR2 is SYDVKM. V was clipped by 6 bases and J by 4 bases, with 7 bases between them. The length of the CDR3 is 11 residues. CDR3 region: CASSLIYEQYF. The DNA of the CDR3 is TGTGCCAGCAGCCTGATATACGAGCAGTACTTC.

V gene TRBV28 combines with J gene TRBJ2-1; TRBD2 aligns across 11 bases. The CDR3 is 15 residues long. J lost 8 bases, V lost 1 base, and 4 bases had no gene match. Per the germline V gene, CDR1 is MDHEN and CDR2 is SYDVKM. This CDR3 reads CASSLSGTSGDEQFF. The CDR3 region has the DNA TGTGCCAGCAGTTTATCTGGGACTAGCGGCGATGAGCAGTTCTTC.